This T cell receptor beta chain was obtained from a study of early T cells in non-severe SARS-CoV-2 infection. The CDR3 is 14 amino acids. The germline V and J ends were trimmed by 6 bases and 2 bases, with 11 bases remaining between them. Looked up from germline, CDR1 is MNHEY and CDR2 is SMNVEV (reference sequence). TCRdb called the 5' RACE reads again in MiXCR, with one record for every CDR3 protein. Among tens of thousands of distinct CDR3 sequences listed, 8.9% were seen once. This TCR derives from an adult who was a healthcare worker with PCR-confirmed SARS-CoV-2 infection or an uninfected control (not recorded which). Sequencing was carried out using whole blood. The V and J genes are TRBV27 and TRBJ1-5; no reliable D call. CDR3 residues: CASSPWLGNQPQHF. Written as DNA, the CDR3 is TGTGCCAGCAGCCCTTGGCTGGGCAATCAGCCCCAGCATTTT.